The 15 T cell receptor beta chains below all came from one sample that was sequenced in a study of identical twins. TCRdb reanalysed the 5' RACE reads using MiXCR and keeps one entry per CDR3 protein. Of around 1.7 million distinct CDR3 sequences in the sample, around 29% were seen once. Sequences were obtained from cord blood. The receptors derive from a newborn girl in good health.

In regard to this clonotype: Germline and junction disagree at one end, which may indicate a read error. V is TRBV18 and J is TRBJ1-6; D is ambiguous. Germline CDR1 reads KGHSH; CDR2 reads LQKENI. This CDR3 has 15 amino acids. CDR3: CASSPEAVYNSPPHF. In nucleotides, the CDR3 is TGTGCCAGCTCACCAGAGGCGGTCTATAATTCACCCCCCCACTTT.

This sequence joins TRBV12-3 or TRBV12-4 and TRBJ1-1; D is possibly TRBD1 (5 bases). The CDR3 covers 13 residues. V shed 6 bases and J shed 0 bases, with 8 bases lying between them. In nucleotides, the CDR3 is TGTGCCAGCAGCCGACAGCTGAACACTGAAGCTTTCTTT. This encodes CASSRQLNTEAFF.

The sample holds a few counts of this clonotype. The chain couples TRBV12-5 to TRBJ2-7; D might be TRBD1 (6 bases). The V and J ends lost 3 bases and 3 bases respectively, with 15 bases between them. This CDR3 region has 15 residues. The germline CDR1 and CDR2 sequences are LGHNT and FRNRAP. The CDR3 nucleotides are TGTGCTAGTGGTTTAGCCAAGACAGGACTCTACGAGCAGTACTTC. This sequence encodes CASGLAKTGLYEQYF.

The rearrangement uses TRBV20-1 and TRBJ2-3; TRBD2 agrees at 11 bases. V gave up 3 bases and J gave up 6 bases; unmatched junction bases: 8. The CDR3 covers 15 residues. Germline CDR1 and CDR2: DFQATT and SNEGSKA (reference sequence). The CDR3 region is CSASPTSGSGDTQYF. The CDR3 bases are TGCAGTGCTAGTCCTACTAGCGGGAGTGGTGATACGCAGTATTTT.

The V call is TRBV9, the J call TRBJ1-3; 7 bases fit TRBD1. The V gene end was trimmed by 4 bases and the J gene end by 0 bases; junction bases not matched to a gene: 4. The CDR3 spans 15 residues. Germline loops: CDR1 SGDLS, CDR2 YYNGEE. CDR3 DNA: TGTGCCAGCAGCAAAACAGGGGTCTCTGGAAACACCATATATTTT. Translated, it gives CASSKTGVSGNTIYF.

In its sample, this clonotype was seen a few times. The V and J genes are TRBV6-5 and TRBJ2-1; tentatively, D is TRBD1 or TRBD2 (6 bases each). The length of the CDR3 is 22 residues. Trimming left V 2 bases short and J 5 bases short, with 34 bases between. Germline V gives CDR1 MNHEY, CDR2 SVGAGI. The CDR3 DNA is TGTGCCAGCAGTTACCGTACGCCGAGGGGGACTTCCCCCTTCGACACACACAATGAGCAGTTCTTC. Translation gives CASSYRTPRGTSPFDTHNEQFF.

This clonotype was observed a few times. J is TRBJ2-3 and V is TRBV20-1; 11 bases map to TRBD2. This CDR3 contains 15 residues. CDR1 DFQATT and CDR2 SNEGSKA come from the germline V gene (reference sequence). V lost 5 bases, J lost 3 bases, and 7 bases stayed unmatched. CDR3: CSAPTSGSQTDTQYF. The CDR3 DNA reads as TGCAGTGCTCCCACTAGCGGGAGTCAGACAGATACGCAGTATTTT.

CDR3 sequence: CSSRGRGQGPPNEQFF. The CDR3 region has the DNA TGCAGCTCGCGTGGGAGGGGACAGGGGCCCCCCAATGAGCAGTTCTTC. The chain has TRBV29-1 and TRBJ2-1; 10 bases align to TRBD1. The CDR3 consists of 16 residues. Trimming removed 8 bases from V and 6 bases from J; junction bases left unmatched: 16. Germline CDR1 is SQVTM and CDR2 is ANQGSEA.

In the case of this clonotype: A read error may be the cause here, since a much bigger clone is one base away. The chain employs TRBV7-9 and TRBJ2-1; the D gene is possibly TRBD1 (5 bases). Per germline, CDR1 SEHNR and CDR2 FQNEAQ (reference sequence). This CDR3 is 11 amino acids long. CDR3 region: CSSSLGAEQFF. The CDR3 DNA follows: TGTTCCAGCAGCTTAGGGGCTGAGCAGTTCTTC.

The chain combines TRBV7-2 with TRBJ1-1; D is possibly TRBD1 (5 bases). CDR1 is SGHTA, CDR2 FQGNSA, per germline. V lost 1 base and J 10 bases, leaving 13 bases between the germline ends. The CDR3 sequence is 13 residues long. CDR3 DNA: TGTGCCAGCAGCTTAGTGAGGGGTTCCCCAGCTTTCTTT. Translated, it gives CASSLVRGSPAFF.

There are a few counts of this clonotype. The chain is built from TRBV12-3 or TRBV12-4 and TRBJ1-6; no reliable D call. V lost 2 bases to trimming and J lost 6 bases, with 11 bases between them. The CDR3 has 15 amino acids. This chain's CDR3 is CASSLNSLGNSPLHF. The CDR3 DNA reads as TGTGCCAGCAGTTTAAACAGTTTGGGTAATTCACCCCTCCACTTT.

This clonotype was found many times. The chain is built from TRBV20-1 and TRBJ2-5; TRBD1 matches 9 bases. V lost 6 bases to trimming and J lost 5 bases; unmatched junction nucleotides: 1. Germline CDR1 is DFQATT and CDR2 is SNEGSKA (reference sequence). This CDR3 has 11 residues. The DNA of the CDR3 is TGCAGTGCCGGGACAGGGGAGACCCAGTACTTC. Translated: CSAGTGETQYF.

On this clonotype itself: Mismatch with germline at one junction end may stem from a read error. J is TRBJ2-3 and V is TRBV20-1; 7 bases line up with TRBD1. CDR1 DFQATT and CDR2 SNEGSKA come from the germline V gene (reference sequence). The CDR3 runs 17 residues. CDR3 loop: CSARKADRDRDTDMQYF. In DNA, the CDR3 is TGCAGTGCCAGAAAAGCCGACCGGGACAGAGACACAGATATGCAGTATTTT.

This clonotype occurred a few times. The chain uses TRBV7-2 and TRBJ2-7, with 7 bases identical to TRBD2. The CDR3 is 16 amino acids. Germline values: CDR1 SGHTA, CDR2 FQGNSA. Losses at the gene ends were 1 base for V and 3 bases for J; bases not matched to a gene: 9. In nucleotides, the CDR3 is TGTGCCAGCAGCTTAGGAGGTAGCGGGTCGGTCTACGAGCAGTACTTC. Its protein product is CASSLGGSGSVYEQYF.

This clonotype came up a few times. The chain couples TRBV27 to TRBJ2-7; D is uncertain. Germline V lookup: CDR1 MNHEY, CDR2 SMNVEV (reference sequence). V gave up 0 bases and J gave up 2 bases, with 11 bases separating them. This CDR3 is built from 15 residues. The CDR3 loop is CASSLSPGPTYEQYF. CDR3 sequence (DNA): TGTGCCAGCAGTTTATCACCGGGCCCTACCTACGAGCAGTACTTC.